A selection of T cell receptor beta chains follows, all from one sample in a study of T cell changes during pregnancy in multiple sclerosis. Method: immunoSEQ multiplex PCR; TCRdb's copy keeps in-frame clones and lacks some. The data hold roughly 38,000 clones, with 90% observed a single time. The material was peripheral blood, obtained in the third trimester of pregnancy. The receptors derive from a female donor in good health, enrolled as a control in a pregnancy study. CDR3s include the opening cysteine and the closing phenylalanine or tryptophan.

TRBJ2-7,TRBV18,CASSTTTGSYEQYF
TRBJ1-2,TRBV29-1,CSVGETGGYGYTF
TRBJ2-4,TRBV2,CASTTTLSNIQYF
TRBJ2-5,TRBV2,CASHTYRGRAEETQYF
TRBJ2-2,TRBV6-4,CASSANTDLGELFF
TRBJ1-2,TRBV28,CASSLYRQVNYGYTF
TRBJ2-6,TRBV28,CASSLMHTGDSGANVLTF
TRBJ2-2,TRBV18,CASSSGTNTGELFF
TRBJ1-2,TRBV27,CASSLLPAGTNYGYTF
TRBJ1-2,TRBV19,CASSTQGEANYGYTF
TRBJ2-1,TRBV6-5,CASSYRTSGSNEQFF
TRBJ2-7,TRBV4-2,CASSQAVRTSGGIHEQYF
TRBJ2-5,TRBV7-9,CASSPGLADQETQYF
TRBJ1-3,TRBV6-5,CASTRSPGNTIYF
TRBJ2-1,TRBV4-3,CASSHKLAGGVLNEQFF
TRBJ2-7,TRBV6-6,CASSPGGPHEQYF
TRBJ2-7,TRBV19,CASSNRGGTYEQYF
TRBJ1-3,TRBV6-1,CASSYLFSGNTIYF
TRBJ2-5,TRBV10-3,CAISESDRETQYF
TRBJ1-5,TRBV7-9,CASSLGQSNQPQHF
TRBJ1-5,TRBV7-6,CASSLAEGDQPQHF
TRBJ2-5,TRBV10-3,CAISGTVSTETQYF
TRBJ2-7,TRBV9,CASSVAPGQGLYEQYF
TRBJ2-5,TRBV9,CASSEGLAGETQYF
TRBJ2-7,TRBV6-1,CASSGTSGSSYEQYF
TRBJ2-5,TRBV5-4,CASQELAGIVETQYF
TRBJ1-6,TRBV6-5,CASSYSGQGVSPLHF
TRBJ2-5,TRBV5-5,CASSLASGGIGETQYF
TRBJ1-6,TRBV18,CASSQTHTGTLAGNSPLHF
TRBJ2-5,TRBV2,CASSARETQYF
TRBJ1-2,TRBV6-5,CASSYSGAWDYGYTF
TRBJ1-2,TRBV7-3,CARINETLNGYTF
TRBJ1-2,TRBV27,CASSLSRANYGYTF
TRBJ2-1,TRBV10-2,CASSLSGGEQFF
TRBJ1-6,TRBV4-1,CASSHPPRGEIHQIHF
TRBJ1-1,TRBV7-9,CASSLTGQNTEAFF
TRBJ2-3,TRBV19,CASSISGGLSTDTQYF
TRBJ1-2,TRBV7-3,CASSPTGGRYGYTF
TRBJ2-5,TRBV7-2,CASSPTLADETQYF
TRBJ2-1,TRBV29-1,CSARPRPGTGRNEQFF
TRBJ2-7,TRBV6-5,CASGTSGGTYEQYF
TRBJ2-7,TRBV11-2,CASSLGGPEQYF
TRBJ2-1,TRBV28,CASSSRGSGKANEQFF
TRBJ2-3,TRBV9,CASSVVPGGGTDTQYF
TRBJ2-1,TRBV27,CASSLTSGIYEQFF
TRBJ2-1,TRBV5-1,CASSLVAGAGNEQFF
TRBJ1-1,TRBV19,CASSIPQGVNTEAFF
TRBJ2-1,TRBV10-1,CASGESGLDDNEQFF
TRBJ2-1,TRBV6-5,CASSYLPSGRANEQFF
TRBJ1-2,TRBV7-2,CASSYPRQGGYGYTF
TRBJ1-1,TRBV5-5,CASSLGRNTEAFF
TRBJ2-1,TRBV6-5,CASGRRNNEQFF
TRBJ2-3,TRBV28,CASSTNPLAGFTDTQYF